The clone carrying this T cell receptor beta chain was picked up one time. The antigen remains unidentified. This CDR3 spans 13 amino acids. The V end was cut by 4 bases, the J end by 7 bases, with 10 bases between. Per the germline V gene, CDR1 is LNHDA and CDR2 is SQIVND (reference sequence). This specimen comes from a study of T cell responses to AZD1222 COVID-19 vaccine. Study observations and caveats: Samples come after the peak T cell response, not at day 14. Donors were mostly white British, more females; clonal diversity possibly underestimated. Unmutated regions of variants are reportedly targeted by nearly half of spike-specific TCRs.

Second-dose recipients at about 4 or about 12 weeks were treated as one pooled group. Repertoires were generated with immunoSEQ multiplex PCR, while TCRdb's copy carries only in-frame clones and drops some. This table holds some 140,000 clones, 80% to 95% found once. The chain couples TRBV19 to TRBJ2-2; no clear D. The receptor was derived from an adult who received the AZD1222 COVID-19 vaccine. The source material was peripheral blood, sampled 28 days after the second AZD1222 dose. CDR3 sequence reads: CASSSAIVGELFF. CDR3 DNA: TGTGCCAGTAGTAGCGCAATTGTCGGGGAGCTGTTTTTT.